Below, 8 T cell receptor beta chains from the same sample are listed, as sequenced in a study of CD8 T cells in ankylosing spondylitis. Study-level findings and limits: A motif of 7 to 9 highly homologous TCR beta variants was seen as apparently characteristic of ankylosing spondylitis blood.

These receptors' antigens are unknown. TCRdb passed the 5' RACE reads through MiXCR, listing each CDR3 protein once. This table has over 600,000 distinct CDR3 sequences, over 15% appearing once. The sample taken for sequencing was blood, either unsorted or a sorted T cell fraction (not recorded which). These receptor sequences come from a male donor with ankylosing spondylitis.

This clonotype was observed a handful of times. The chain is built from TRBV5-1 and TRBJ1-2; D unclear. Germline CDR1 is SGHRS and CDR2 is YFSETQ. The CDR3 is made up of 12 amino acids. Trimming shortened V by 3 bases and J by 7 bases, and 10 bases separated the two germline ends. The DNA of the CDR3 is TGCGCCAGCAGCTATACCGAGGGTGGCTACACCTTC. Protein sequence: CASSYTEGGYTF. The entire variable domain, with the rest obtained from reference TRBV5-1 and TRBJ1-2, is as follows: KAGVTQTPRYLIKTRGQQVTLSCSPISGHRSVSWYQQTPGQGLQFLFEYFSETQRNKGNFPGRFSGRQFSNSRSEMNVSTLELGDSALYLCASSYTEGGYTFGSGTRLTVV.

The chain has TRBV12-3 or TRBV12-4 and TRBJ2-1; D may correspond to TRBD1 or TRBD2 (5 bases each). The CDR3 runs to 12 residues. V gave up 5 bases and J gave up 9 bases, with 11 bases separating them. The CDR3 sequence: CASSPSGSEQFF. For the CDR3, the DNA is TGTGCCAGCAGTCCTTCAGGGAGTGAGCAGTTCTTC.

The chain joins TRBV4-1 to TRBJ1-3; TRBD1 is a possible D gene (5 bases). Trimming pared 1 base from V and 3 bases from J, leaving 10 bases between. The length of the CDR3 is 15 residues. Germline-derived CDR1 and CDR2 are MGHRA and YSYEKL. CDR3 residues: CASSQGRGGGNTIYF. The CDR3 DNA reads as TGCGCCAGCAGCCAAGGCCGCGGGGGTGGAAACACCATATATTTT.

The rearrangement joins TRBV12-3 or TRBV12-4 to TRBJ2-1; the D is unclear. The V end lost 5 bases, the J end lost 5 bases, and 7 bases lay between the germline ends. The CDR3 spans 12 residues. CDR3 sequence: CASSRPDNEQFF. The CDR3 DNA is TGTGCCAGCAGTAGACCAGACAATGAGCAGTTCTTC.

This rearrangement joins TRBV2 to TRBJ1-3; D is uncertain. The CDR3 covers 14 residues. Per the germline V gene, CDR1 is SNHLY and CDR2 is FYNNEI. V gave up 10 bases and J gave up 1 base, with 14 bases separating them. The CDR3 coding sequence is TGTGCCATTGTGGGAGTCCCTTCTGGAAACACCATATATTTT. Translation: CAIVGVPSGNTIYF. Full variable domain (outside the CDR3, taken from reference TRBV2 and TRBJ1-3): EPEVTQTPSHQVTQMGQEVILRCVPISNHLYFYWYRQILGQKVEFLVSFYNNEISEKSEIFDDQFSVERPDGSNFTLKIRSTKLEDSAMYFCAIVGVPSGNTIYFGEGSWLTVV.

This clonotype was counted a single time. The V call is TRBV28, the J call TRBJ2-5, with a tentative D call TRBD2 (5 bases). This CDR3 contains 15 residues. Trimming took off 3 bases at V and 9 bases at J, with 20 bases between the two ends. Germline CDR1 is MDHEN and CDR2 is SYDVKM. Here the CDR3 reads CASSFSTRSLRAQYF. The CDR3 DNA reads TGTGCCAGCAGTTTCTCTACTAGAAGCCTTCGGGCCCAGTACTTC. Based on the CDR3 plus reference TRBV28 and TRBJ2-5, the full variable domain is DVKVTQSSRYLVKRTGEKVFLECVQDMDHENMFWYRQDPGLGLRLIYFSYDVKMKEKGDIPEGYSVSREKKERFSLILESASTNQTSMYLCASSFSTRSLRAQYFGPGTRLLVL.

This chain uses TRBV5-1 with TRBJ2-5; 9 bases are shared with TRBD1. This CDR3 is built from 15 residues. The germline gives CDR1 SGHRS, CDR2 YFSETQ. The J segment lost 1 base and the V segment lost 4 bases, leaving 5 bases of the junction unmatched. CDR3: CASSPGTGPQETQYF. The DNA for the CDR3 is TGCGCCAGCAGCCCCGGGACAGGGCCCCAAGAGACCCAGTACTTC. Variable domain in full (rest from reference TRBV5-1 and TRBJ2-5): KAGVTQTPRYLIKTRGQQVTLSCSPISGHRSVSWYQQTPGQGLQFLFEYFSETQRNKGNFPGRFSGRQFSNSRSEMNVSTLELGDSALYLCASSPGTGPQETQYFGPGTRLLVL.

The chain uses TRBV18 and TRBJ2-7; perhaps TRBD2 as D (6 bases). The V end was cut by 4 bases, the J end by 7 bases, with 20 bases between. Germline V lookup: CDR1 KGHSH, CDR2 LQKENI. This CDR3 is built from 15 residues. In DNA, the CDR3 is TGTGCCAGCTCACTGGAGGGGCAGGTCTCGAAAGAGCAGTACTTC. It specifies CASSLEGQVSKEQYF.